The present T cell receptor (beta chain) was sequenced within a study of T-cell reconstitution after alpha-beta-depleted transplantation in children (dated by TCRdb to the mid-2010s). Context from the whole study: The study quantitatively tracked T-cell immune reconstitution after TCRalphabeta/CD19-depleted allogeneic hematopoietic cell transplantation in children using TCR repertoire profiling. The full study reports these points: In some patients, high TCRbeta diversity at day 60 was attributed to recipient T cells and intrathymic progenitors that had survived conditioning. The apparently early recovery of alphabetaT-cell counts about two months after transplant reportedly depended on only several hundred rapidly expanded clones that came from non-depleted graft cells. Over the following months the frequencies of hyperexpanded clones went down, and after one year T-cell counts and TCRbeta diversity were mostly credited to newly produced T cells.

Library generation was performed with PCR. The sequencer listed for this sample is Illumina HiSeq 2500. TCR libraries were prepared with molecular barcoding, using unique molecular identifiers to normalize TCRbeta repertoire quantification. The public reads were quality trimmed at Q25 with fastp and then assembled into clones with MiXCR by TCRdb, keeping productive beta chains. CDR3 protein duplicates are merged, each entry listing the most common genes and DNA. In this sample the table shows around 700,000 distinct CDR3 sequences, roughly 13% of which occur a single time. Approximately 0.8% of the sample rests with the top ten. Many counts were recorded for this clonotype. No cognate antigen has been identified for it. Per-base quality was not reported, and no clone a single base away is much larger than it. This specimen's treatment or condition label, per the study, means: allogeneic hematopoietic cell transplantation with graft depleted of TCRalphabeta T cells and CD19 B cells. The transplant recipients were children given TCRalphabeta/CD19-depleted allogeneic hematopoietic cell grafts.

The germline V and J ends show losses of 7 bases and 3 bases respectively, and no gene match explains 20 bases of the junction. The germline V gene specifies SGHRS as CDR1 and YFSETQ as CDR2. Inclusive of the bounding cysteine and phenylalanine, the CDR3 is 19 residues long. Left in the record is the CDR3 DNA by itself, 57 bases read in frame from the first base. The V and J genes are TRBV5-1 and TRBJ2-1, with 9 bases matching TRBD1. This clonotype was sampled from a girl aged 2-10 years with congenital amegakaryocytic thrombocytopenia, due to receive a stem cell transplant. The material was PBMCs, obtained before TCRalphabeta/CD19-depleted stem cell transplant. The DNA reads TGCGCCAGCTCGGGGACAGGGACATTAGCGGATATATACTACAATGAGCAGTTCTTC. This translates into CASSGTGTLADIYYNEQFF.